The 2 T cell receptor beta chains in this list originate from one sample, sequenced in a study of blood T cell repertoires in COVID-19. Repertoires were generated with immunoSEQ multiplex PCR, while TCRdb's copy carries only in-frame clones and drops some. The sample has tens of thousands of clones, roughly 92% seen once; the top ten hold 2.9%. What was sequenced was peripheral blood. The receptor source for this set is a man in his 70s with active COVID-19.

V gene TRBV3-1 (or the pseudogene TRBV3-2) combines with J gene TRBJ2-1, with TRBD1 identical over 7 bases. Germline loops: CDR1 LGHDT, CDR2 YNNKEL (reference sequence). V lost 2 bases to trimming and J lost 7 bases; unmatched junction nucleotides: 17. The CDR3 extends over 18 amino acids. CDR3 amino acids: CASSQRRQGTAPGNEQFF. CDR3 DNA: TGTGCCAGCAGCCAAAGGAGACAAGGGACAGCTCCGGGGAATGAGCAGTTCTTC.

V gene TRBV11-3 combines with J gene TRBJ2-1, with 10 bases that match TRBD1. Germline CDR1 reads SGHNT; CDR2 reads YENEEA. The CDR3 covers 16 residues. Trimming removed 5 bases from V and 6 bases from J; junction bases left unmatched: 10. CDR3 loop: CASSAGTGEVGNEQFF. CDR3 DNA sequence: TGTGCCAGCAGCGCCGGGACAGGGGAGGTTGGCAATGAGCAGTTCTTC. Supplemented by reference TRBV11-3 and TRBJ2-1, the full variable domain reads EAGVVQSPRYKIIEKKQPVAFWCNPISGHNTLYWYLQNLGQGPELLIRYENEEAVDDSQLPKDRFSAERLKGVDSTLKIQPAELGDSAVYLCASSAGTGEVGNEQFFGPGTRLTVL.